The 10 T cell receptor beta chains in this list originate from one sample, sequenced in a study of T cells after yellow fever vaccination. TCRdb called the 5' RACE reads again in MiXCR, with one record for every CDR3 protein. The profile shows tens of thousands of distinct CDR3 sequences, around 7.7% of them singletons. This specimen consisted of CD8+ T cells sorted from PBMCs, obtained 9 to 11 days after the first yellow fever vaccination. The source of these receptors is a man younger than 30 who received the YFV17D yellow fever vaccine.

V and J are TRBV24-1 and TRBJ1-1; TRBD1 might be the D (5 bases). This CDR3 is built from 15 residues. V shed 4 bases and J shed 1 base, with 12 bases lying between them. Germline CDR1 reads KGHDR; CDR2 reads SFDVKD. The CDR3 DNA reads TGTGCCACCAGTGAATCCGGGACGGGGAACACTGAAGCTTTCTTT. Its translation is CATSESGTGNTEAFF.

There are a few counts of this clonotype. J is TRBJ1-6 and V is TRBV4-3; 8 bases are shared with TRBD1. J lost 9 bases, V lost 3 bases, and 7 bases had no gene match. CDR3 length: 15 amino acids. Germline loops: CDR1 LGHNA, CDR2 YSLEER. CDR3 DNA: TGCGCCAGCAGCCAGGACAGGGCTGATCTTTCACCCCTCCACTTT. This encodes CASSQDRADLSPLHF.

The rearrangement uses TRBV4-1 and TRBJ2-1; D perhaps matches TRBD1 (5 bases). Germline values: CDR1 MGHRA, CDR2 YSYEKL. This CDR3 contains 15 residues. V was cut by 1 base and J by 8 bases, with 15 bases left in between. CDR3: CASSQAAQGKDEQFF. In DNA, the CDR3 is TGCGCCAGCAGCCAAGCGGCCCAGGGAAAGGATGAGCAGTTCTTC.

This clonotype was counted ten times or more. The CDR3 sequence is CASSGGPSNEQFF. The CDR3 DNA reads as TGTGCCAGTAGTGGGGGACCGAGCAATGAGCAGTTCTTC. V usage is TRBV19 and J usage is TRBJ2-1; D is perhaps TRBD1 or TRBD2 (5 bases each). The CDR3 is 13 residues long. V was cut by 5 bases and J by 6 bases, with 11 bases left in between. Germline CDR1 is LNHDA and CDR2 is SQIVND (reference sequence).

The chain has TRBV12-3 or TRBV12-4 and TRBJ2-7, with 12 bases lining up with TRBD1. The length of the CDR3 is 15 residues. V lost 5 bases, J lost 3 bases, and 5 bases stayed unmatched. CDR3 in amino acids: CASSAGTGGFYEQYF. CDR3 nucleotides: TGTGCCAGCAGTGCCGGGACAGGGGGCTTCTACGAGCAGTACTTC.

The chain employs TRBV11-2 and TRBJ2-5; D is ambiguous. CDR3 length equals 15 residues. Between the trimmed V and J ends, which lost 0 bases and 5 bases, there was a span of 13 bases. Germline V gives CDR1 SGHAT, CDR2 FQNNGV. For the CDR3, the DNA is TGTGCCAGCAGCTTAGAAGGCAGTTCGAGGGAGACCCAGTACTTC. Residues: CASSLEGSSRETQYF.

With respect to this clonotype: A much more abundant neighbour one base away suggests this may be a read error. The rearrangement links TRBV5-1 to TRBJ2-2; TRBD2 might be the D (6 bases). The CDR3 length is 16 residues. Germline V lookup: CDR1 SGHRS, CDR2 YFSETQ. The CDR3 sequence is CVSASSGWALEGELFF. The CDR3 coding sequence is TGCGTCAGCGCCTCCAGCGGGTGGGCTTTGGAAGGGGAGCTGTTTTTT.

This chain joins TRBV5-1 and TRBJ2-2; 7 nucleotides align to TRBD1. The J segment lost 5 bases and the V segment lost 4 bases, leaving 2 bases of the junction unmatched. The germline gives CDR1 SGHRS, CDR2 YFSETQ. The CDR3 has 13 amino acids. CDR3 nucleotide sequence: TGCGCCAGCAGCCTGACAGGGACCGGGGAGCTGTTTTTT. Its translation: CASSLTGTGELFF.

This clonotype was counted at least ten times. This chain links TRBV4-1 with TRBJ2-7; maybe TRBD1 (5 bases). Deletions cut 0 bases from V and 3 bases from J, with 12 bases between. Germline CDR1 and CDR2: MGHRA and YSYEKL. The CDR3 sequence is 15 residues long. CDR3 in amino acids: CASSQEPDTFYEQYV. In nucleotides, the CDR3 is TGCGCCAGCAGCCAAGAGCCGGACACCTTCTACGAGCAGTACGTC.

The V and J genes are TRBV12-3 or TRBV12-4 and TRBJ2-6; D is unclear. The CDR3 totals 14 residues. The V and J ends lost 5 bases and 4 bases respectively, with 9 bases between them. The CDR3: CASSPGVGANVLTF. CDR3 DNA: TGTGCCAGCAGTCCTGGGGTGGGGGCCAACGTCCTGACTTTC.